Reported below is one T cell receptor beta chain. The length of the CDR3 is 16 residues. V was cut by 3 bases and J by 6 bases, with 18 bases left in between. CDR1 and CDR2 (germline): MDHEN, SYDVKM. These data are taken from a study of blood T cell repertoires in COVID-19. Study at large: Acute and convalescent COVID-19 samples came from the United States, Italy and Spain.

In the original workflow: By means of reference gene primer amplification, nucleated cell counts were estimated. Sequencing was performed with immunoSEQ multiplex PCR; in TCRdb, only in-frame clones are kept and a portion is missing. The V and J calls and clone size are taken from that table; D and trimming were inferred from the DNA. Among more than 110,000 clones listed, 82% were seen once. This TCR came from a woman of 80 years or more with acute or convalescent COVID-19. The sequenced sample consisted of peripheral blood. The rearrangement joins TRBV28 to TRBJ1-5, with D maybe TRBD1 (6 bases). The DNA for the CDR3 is TGTGCCAGCAGTTTTGATAGGGGAGGGGGAGGTCAGCCCCAGCATTTT. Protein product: CASSFDRGGGGQPQHF.